This T cell receptor beta chain stems from a study of blood T cell repertoires in COVID-19. From germline, CDR1 is MNHEY and CDR2 SVGAGI. The CDR3 is made up of 11 amino acids. With 3 bases removed from V and 10 bases from J, the gap between germline ends came to 7 bases. In Seattle, patients joined the study during active infection and were tracked longitudinally. Sequencing was performed with immunoSEQ multiplex PCR; in TCRdb, only in-frame clones are kept and a portion is missing. The sample consists of over 250,000 clones, about 86% of them appearing once. The sequenced sample was peripheral blood. The chain is built from TRBV6-5 and TRBJ1-3, with D hard to call. This receptor was identified in a woman aged 65 to 85 with COVID-19, enrolled during active disease. DNA of the CDR3: TGTGCCAGCAGTTATGGAGAGACCATATATTTT. This gives the protein CASSYGETIYF.